This T cell receptor beta chain came from a study of cytomegalovirus exposure and HLA in healthy donors. For the study at large: Earlier sequencing of around 190 million T cells yielded 100 million to 120 million unique TCR beta sequences. Caucasian-associated ancestry cluster membership applied to around 80% of over 350 genotyped donors.

A multiplex PCR was run with 60 Vbeta primers and 13 Jbeta primers. Method: immunoSEQ multiplex PCR; TCRdb's copy keeps in-frame clones and lacks some. The table has around 220,000 clones, roughly 75% seen once. Concerning this clone itself: Its antigen is undetermined. The sample carries other DNA sequences with the same CDR3.

Study-level points and caveats: Cytomegalovirus-associated TCR beta chains were listed, numbering around 150.

Germline CDR1 reads SGHRS; CDR2 reads YFSETQ. Trimming pared 0 bases from V and 3 bases from J, leaving 10 bases between. The CDR3 is 14 residues long. The receptor was isolated from a woman in her 30s in good health and CMV-seronegative. The V call is TRBV5-1, the J call TRBJ2-7, with D perhaps matching TRBD1 (6 bases). The specimen sequenced was PBMCs. CDR3 protein: CASSLGQGGYEQYF. CDR3 nucleotide sequence: TGCGCCAGCAGCTTGGGACAAGGGGGCTACGAGCAGTACTTC.